Below, 21 T cell receptor beta chains from the same sample are listed, as sequenced in a study of shared clonotypes between healthy human individuals. Naive CD8 cells were CD45RO-negative, positively selected for CCR7, excluding terminally differentiated effector memory CD45RA+ cells. Produced via immunoSEQ multiplex PCR; TCRdb's table is partial and in-frame only. Here the sample spans hundreds of thousands of clones, around 92% being singletons. Sequencing was done on a sample of naive CD8+ T cells sorted from blood. The receptor set was obtained from a young man in good health.

About this clone itself: Other DNA sequences of this sample code for an identical CDR3. The genes are TRBV7-3 and TRBJ2-1; 7 bases agree with TRBD2. J gave up 1 base and V 5 bases, and 2 bases lay outside the gene matches. CDR1 and CDR2 (germline): SGHTA, FQGTGA. The CDR3 runs 14 residues. CDR3 DNA: TGTGCCAGCAGCCCTAGCGGATCCTACAATGAGCAGTTCTTC. Translation gives CASSPSGSYNEQFF.

The gene calls are TRBV28 and TRBJ1-1; a possible D gene is TRBD1 (5 bases). The length of the CDR3 is 14 residues. The V and J ends lost 3 bases and 5 bases respectively, with 13 bases between them. Germline V gene sequence: CDR1 MDHEN, CDR2 SYDVKM. CDR3 nucleotide sequence: TGTGCCAGCAGTTTGTCGGGGGAATTGACTGAAGCTTTCTTT. Its translation: CASSLSGELTEAFF.

This sequence joins TRBV9 and TRBJ2-7; no clear D gene. Germline CDR1 is SGDLS and CDR2 is YYNGEE. V was shortened by 4 bases and J by 7 bases, with 21 bases between the two germline ends. The CDR3 is made up of 15 amino acids. The CDR3 loop reads CASSPGATDPWEQYF. Written as DNA, the CDR3 is TGTGCCAGCAGCCCTGGCGCAACGGACCCCTGGGAGCAGTACTTC.

The V call is TRBV9, the J call TRBJ1-4; D not resolved. Germline V gene data show CDR1 as SGDLS and CDR2 as YYNGEE. V lost 0 bases and J 7 bases, leaving 13 bases between the germline ends. The CDR3 length is 15 residues. The CDR3 nucleotides are TGTGCCAGCAGCGTAGTCCCCGGGGATGGTGAAAAACTGTTTTTT. Its translation: CASSVVPGDGEKLFF.

The V gene is TRBV27, the J gene TRBJ2-1, with D maybe TRBD1 (5 bases). Trimming cost V 5 bases and J 6 bases, with 14 bases left between them. This CDR3 contains 14 residues. The germline V gene has CDR1 MNHEY and CDR2 SMNVEV (reference sequence). The CDR3 DNA sequence: TGTGCCAGCAGTCCAGGGTATTCCGTCAATGAGCAGTTCTTC. Protein: CASSPGYSVNEQFF.

V gene TRBV7-9 combines with J gene TRBJ2-7; TRBD1 agrees at 7 bases. Germline V gene lookup returns CDR1 SEHNR and CDR2 FQNEAQ (reference sequence). Trimming at V came to 5 bases and at J to 1 base, leaving 8 bases not matched to a gene. This CDR3 has 15 amino acids. This CDR3 reads CASSTKGGPSYEQYF. DNA of the CDR3: TGTGCCAGCAGCACCAAAGGGGGCCCTTCCTACGAGCAGTACTTC.

V and J are TRBV27 and TRBJ1-1, with 10 bases that match TRBD1. The ends lost 6 bases at V and 3 bases at J; junction bases unmatched: 19. The CDR3 consists of 19 residues. Germline V gene lookup returns CDR1 MNHEY and CDR2 SMNVEV (reference sequence). The DNA of the CDR3 is TGTGCCAGCAGACACCGGGACAGGGGATTCCGCGGCGGGTACACTGAAGCTTTCTTT. It is translated as CASRHRDRGFRGGYTEAFF.

The rearrangement links TRBV30 to TRBJ2-1; D remains ambiguous. CDR1 and CDR2 from the germline V gene are GTSNPN and SVGIG (reference sequence). With 3 bases removed from V and 5 bases from J, the gap between germline ends came to 5 bases. The CDR3 spans 11 residues. For the CDR3, the DNA is TGTGCCTGGAGACACCACAATGAGCAGTTCTTC. It encodes CAWRHHNEQFF.

The chain employs TRBV27 and TRBJ2-3, with TRBD1 identical over 8 bases. V gave up 5 bases and J gave up 2 bases; unmatched junction bases: 24. CDR3 size: 21 residues. Germline lookup yields CDR1 MNHEY and CDR2 SMNVEV (reference sequence). The CDR3 region is CASSLGQGHASVVPTTDTQYF. The DNA for the CDR3 is TGTGCCAGCAGTCTCGGACAGGGTCATGCTTCAGTCGTCCCCACCACAGATACGCAGTATTTT.

The V gene is TRBV18, the J gene TRBJ2-7; 7 bases match TRBD1. The CDR3 is made up of 14 amino acids. Unmatched junction bases numbered 5, after V lost 3 bases and J lost 3 bases. Germline lookup yields CDR1 KGHSH and CDR2 LQKENI. CDR3 sequence reads: CASSPGTAFYEQYF. The CDR3 coding sequence is TGTGCCAGCTCACCCGGGACAGCCTTCTACGAGCAGTACTTC.

The CDR3 spells CASSQDREGLGYTF. The CDR3 DNA reads as TGTGCCAGCAGCCAAGATCGGGAAGGGTTAGGCTACACCTTC. The chain is built from TRBV4-2 and TRBJ1-2, with D hard to call. V was pared by 0 bases and J by 8 bases, with 13 bases between. The germline V gene encodes CDR1 LGHNA and CDR2 YNFKEQ. The CDR3 contains 14 residues.

V is TRBV5-8 and J is TRBJ1-1; 9 positions match TRBD1. Germline trimming cut 4 bases from V and 0 bases from J; bases unmatched to any gene: 13. The CDR3 is 18 residues long. CDR1 and CDR2 (germline): SGHTS, YDEGEE. In nucleotides, the CDR3 is TGTGCCAGCAGCCCTGGCAGTGGACAGGGGACCATGAACACTGAAGCTTTCTTT. This codes for CASSPGSGQGTMNTEAFF.

The V and J genes are TRBV6-7 and TRBJ2-7, with D uncertain. TRBV6-7 is an open reading frame, and its role is uncertain. V was clipped by 2 bases and J by 0 bases, with 11 bases between them. The CDR3 has 15 residues. In DNA, the CDR3 is TGTGCCAGCAGTTACCCCCGGGCTACCTCCTACGAGCAGTACTTC. Residues: CASSYPRATSYEQYF.

This sequence joins TRBV21-1 and TRBJ2-5; TRBD2 reflects the table's D call only, with no check against the DNA. TRBV21-1 is recorded as a pseudogene. This CDR3 is 14 amino acids long. CDR3 sequence (DNA): TGTGCCAGCAGCAGGGTGCGGGGGGGTGAGACCCAGTACTTC. This gives the protein CASSRVRGGETQYF.

V and J are TRBV6-5 and TRBJ2-1; the match to TRBD2 covers 11 bases. The CDR3 extends over 15 amino acids. From germline, CDR1 is MNHEY and CDR2 SVGAGI. V lost 6 bases to trimming and J lost 4 bases; unmatched junction nucleotides: 5. DNA for the CDR3: TGTGCCAGCAGAACCGGGACTAGCGGTTACAATGAGCAGTTCTTC. Translation: CASRTGTSGYNEQFF.

About this clone itself: The same CDR3 arises from other DNA sequences in this sample as well. The chain joins TRBV5-6 to TRBJ2-7; D may be TRBD2 (6 bases). Trimming shortened V by 4 bases and J by 0 bases, and 11 bases separated the two germline ends. CDR3 length equals 14 residues. Germline V gives CDR1 SGHDT, CDR2 YYEEEE. Written as DNA, the CDR3 is TGTGCCAGCAGCCTGGGCGGGAACTCCTACGAGCAGTACTTC. Amino acid sequence: CASSLGGNSYEQYF.

On this clone itself: The same CDR3 can be traced to other DNA sequences in this sample. The genes are TRBV7-8 and TRBJ2-1; TRBD2 is a possible D gene (5 bases). Looked up from germline, CDR1 is SGHVS and CDR2 is FQNEAQ. Trimming took off 2 bases at V and 9 bases at J, with 5 bases between the two ends. The CDR3 is 11 amino acids. The CDR3 nucleotides read TGTGCCAGCAGCTTACGGGGTGAGCAGTTCTTC. Its translation: CASSLRGEQFF.

Written as DNA, the CDR3 is TGTGCCAGCAGCTTACCGAGTATTGAAGCTTTCTTT. Protein product: CASSLPSIEAFF. V gene TRBV13 combines with J gene TRBJ1-1; D gene unclear. The germline gives CDR1 PRHDT, CDR2 FYEKMQ (reference sequence). Trimming cost V 2 bases and J 7 bases, with 8 bases left between them. The CDR3 is 12 amino acids.

V and J are TRBV14 and TRBJ2-1; 13 nucleotides agree with TRBD2. From germline, CDR1 is SGHDN and CDR2 FVKESK. The CDR3 length is 18 residues. Trimming cost V 2 bases and J 8 bases; bases outside gene matches: 12. The CDR3 sequence: CASSQRPGLAGYIDEQFF. The CDR3, as DNA: TGTGCCAGCAGCCAAAGGCCGGGACTAGCGGGATACATCGATGAGCAGTTCTTC.

The chain couples TRBV19 to TRBJ2-1, with D tentatively TRBD2 (5 bases). This CDR3 region has 15 residues. CDR1 and CDR2 from the germline V gene are LNHDA and SQIVND (reference sequence). V was clipped by 2 bases and J by 2 bases, with 10 bases between them. The CDR3 coding sequence is TGTGCCAGTAGTATAAATAGGGAGCCCTACAATGAGCAGTTCTTC. As protein: CASSINREPYNEQFF.

The chain links TRBV19 to TRBJ2-7; D remains ambiguous. The CDR3 is made up of 14 amino acids. Germline-derived CDR1 and CDR2 are LNHDA and SQIVND (reference sequence). The germline V and J ends were trimmed by 3 bases and 0 bases, with 9 bases remaining between them. The CDR3 sequence: CASSIRLNSYEQYF. CDR3 nucleotides: TGTGCCAGTAGTATTCGGCTGAACTCCTACGAGCAGTACTTC.